This T cell receptor beta chain stems from a study of neurological immune-mediated disorders (dated by TCRdb to 2018 to 2020). Turning to the overall study: The study compared peripheral blood TCR-beta repertoires of HTLV-I-associated myelopathy (HAM/TSP) patients, multiple sclerosis patients and healthy controls using UMI-based sequencing. The 85 to 110 TCR-beta libraries included longitudinal samples, technical triplicates and paired sorted CD4+ and CD8+ T-cell subsets alongside PBMC samples. Longitudinal HAM/TSP and healthy donors had 3 time-points each (about 3-45 month intervals). The cohort comprised 68 subjects: 14 HAM/TSP patients, some 34 multiple sclerosis patients and about 20 healthy controls. Study-wide findings and limitations: Across subjects, expanded clones never shared an identical CDR3 amino acid sequence, which suggests that the TCR-beta repertoires in every group were private. TCR clonal expansion was greatest in HAM/TSP patients and smallest in MS patients, who ranked below even healthy controls.

The CDR3 measures 16 amino acids from cysteine to phenylalanine. CDR3 DNA only is kept here, 48 bases in frame from base 1. V lost 0 bases and J lost 5 bases, and the count of bases not matched to a germline gene is 4. Based on the germline V gene, the CDR1 and CDR2 sequences are MNHEY and SVGAGI. The time point tag for this specimen amounts to: longitudinal time-point 2. The healthy controls were volunteers from blood banks in Maryland, USA. Unsorted PBMC libraries were generated from 2 million PBMCs stored in RNAlater at -80 °C until RNA extraction. PBMCs were separated from peripheral blood using Ficoll-Hypaque density gradient centrifugation and then cryopreserved in liquid nitrogen. Turning to this clonotype: Its binding antigen is unknown. Base qualities are not at hand, and no much larger clone is one base apart.

cDNA was synthesized by template-switch 5'RACE using a primer with a 10-nucleotide random unique molecular identifier that tagged each TCR transcript. Every sequencing run yielded over 170 million TCR-beta sequences covering 15-18 subjects. Total RNA was extracted with the RNeasy kit. The KAPA Real-time Library Amplification kit was used to amplify TCR-beta VDJ regions with primers for the TCR constant region and the 5'RACE anchor. A first PCR added sample indexes and Illumina adaptors, after which a second PCR increased the library yield. The roughly 650 bp TCR product was size-selected on a 2% E-gel SizeSelection system after Ampure bead purification. Before pooling, libraries had their quality checked on a Bioanalyzer, their concentration measured with Qubit, and their quantity determined with the Kapa Library Quantification kit. An Illumina HiSeq 2500 sequenced the libraries paired-end 2 x 150 bp. To increase sequence diversity, roughly 24-30% phiX was spiked into each library pool. On the study's bioinformatics: Quality-filtered reads were processed with the UMI-based MiGEC pipeline, which removed over 85% of raw TCR sequences during error correction. IMGT germline references were used for alignment of VDJ genes, and clonotypes were defined by a unique CDR3 amino acid sequence together with V-J genes. Clonal expansion, Shannon diversity and CDR3 relatedness (CalcPairwiseDistances, ClusterSamples) were evaluated with VDJtools, and phylogenetic trees were built with CLCbio workbench. Using coefficient-of-variation modelling across technical triplicates, the study counted a clone as expanded if it had at least 8 unique UMIs. The raw public reads went through TCRdb reprocessing: fastp at Q25, MiXCR clone calling, in-frame beta chains kept. Under each unique CDR3 protein, matching rows form one entry showing the most common genes and DNA. These V and J calls are TCRdb output, not the study's own analysis. For this sample the table gives roughly 60,000 distinct CDR3 sequences, of which roughly 9.7% were detected only once. The ten largest clones represent about an eighth of the sample.

The sequence links TRBV6-5 to TRBJ2-2, and 9 junction bases match TRBD1. The receptor comes from a man aged 25-40 years in good health. Specimen: PBMCs. The CDR3 amino acid sequence is: CASSYSMTGGTGELFF. Here is the DNA: TGTGCCAGCAGTTACTCGATGACAGGGGGAACCGGGGAGCTGTTTTTT.